Presented here are 17 T cell receptor beta chains from one specimen sequenced in a study of spatial heterogeneity in lung cancer. MiXCR was run by TCRdb on the 5' RACE reads, yielding one entry per CDR3 protein. The table records some 37,000 distinct CDR3 sequences, 7.5% of them present only once. Time point: sample taken at primary tumor resection. The input material, whole RNA from tumor, nontumor lung or frozen PBMC, was sequenced unsorted. The source material was PBMCs, sampled at surgery. The receptors were gathered from a male donor with early-stage non-small cell lung cancer.

Judged by abundance, this clonotype is medium-sized. Here the CDR3 DNA reads TGTGCCAGCAGCCAAGGACAAAGGTTTGAAAAACTGTTTTTT. It encodes CASSQGQRFEKLFF. This chain joins TRBV4-2 and TRBJ1-4; D is unclear. The CDR3 sequence is 14 residues long. Germline V CDR1 and CDR2: LGHNA, YNFKEQ. Trimming pared 1 base from V and 7 bases from J, leaving 10 bases between.

This clonotype was seen many times. J is TRBJ2-7 and V is TRBV3-2; the D call of TRBD1 is as the table states it, not checked on the DNA. TRBV3-2 is recorded as a pseudogene. The CDR3 is 15 amino acids. The CDR3 sequence is CASSHRPGNRYEQYV. The CDR3 DNA is TGTGCCAGCAGCCACCGCCCGGGAAATCGCTACGAGCAGTACGTC.

This clonotype has ten or more counts. This chain uses TRBV12-3 or TRBV12-4 with TRBJ2-2, with D possibly TRBD2 on 5 matching bases. CDR3 length: 15 residues. V dropped 8 bases and J dropped 6 bases, with 19 bases sitting between them. CDR3 residues: CASRREGPSSGELFF. In DNA, the CDR3 is TGTGCCAGCCGCCGAGAGGGCCCCAGCTCCGGGGAGCTGTTTTTT.

This clonotype was seen more than once but under ten times. V is TRBV6-2 or TRBV6-3 and J is TRBJ1-2; 9 bases match TRBD1. Germline V gene lookup returns CDR1 MNHEY and CDR2 SVGEGT. The CDR3 has 15 amino acids. The trim removed 0 bases at V and 4 bases at J, leaving 3 bases unmatched. The DNA of the CDR3 is TGTGCCAGCAGTTACTCGACAGGGGGACGCTATGGCTACACCTTC. It encodes CASSYSTGGRYGYTF.

The chain couples TRBV2 to TRBJ1-5; D unclear. Germline V gene data show CDR1 as SNHLY and CDR2 as FYNNEI. The CDR3 is made up of 14 amino acids. V gave up 7 bases and J gave up 0 bases, with 10 bases separating them. CDR3 sequence (DNA): TGTGCCAGCACGCGGTTAAATAGCAATCAGCCCCAGCATTTT. It specifies CASTRLNSNQPQHF.

This clonotype was seen ten or more times. The chain links TRBV7-9 to TRBJ2-5; maybe TRBD1 (6 bases). This CDR3 contains 17 residues. Germline-derived CDR1 and CDR2 are SEHNR and FQNEAQ (reference sequence). Trimming left V 8 bases short and J 5 bases short, with 27 bases between. This CDR3 is CASPGASGDLQRETQYF. The CDR3 bases are TGTGCCAGCCCAGGGGCGTCAGGAGATCTTCAGAGGGAGACCCAGTACTTC.

CDR3 bases: TGTGCCAGCAGTTTCAGGGGGCGATTGGGCTACTACGAGCAGTACGTC. As protein: CASSFRGRLGYYEQYV. This rearrangement joins TRBV6-2 or TRBV6-3 to TRBJ2-7; 8 nucleotides agree with TRBD1. V trimming: 4 bases; J trimming: 3 bases; junction bases outside the gene matches: 11. Germline V lookup: CDR1 MNHEY, CDR2 SVGEGT. This CDR3 is built from 16 residues.

This clonotype was picked up many times. The genes are TRBV12-3 or TRBV12-4 and TRBJ1-6, with D hard to call. Trimming stripped 0 bases from V and 8 bases from J, with 11 bases between. The CDR3 runs to 15 residues. The CDR3 nucleotides read TGTGCCAGCAGTTTAGCTGCAGGAGCCTATTCACCCCTCCACTTT. Translated: CASSLAAGAYSPLHF.

This clonotype has ten or more counts. V is TRBV7-9 and J is TRBJ2-5, with D uncertain. V lost 0 bases to trimming and J lost 2 bases, with 10 bases between them. CDR1 is SEHNR, CDR2 FQNEAQ, per germline (reference sequence). The CDR3 is made up of 15 amino acids. The CDR3 DNA follows: TGTGCCAGCAGCTTAGCGTTCACAGAACAAGAGACCCAGTACTTC. It yields the protein CASSLAFTEQETQYF. Supplemented by reference TRBV7-9 and TRBJ2-5, the full variable domain reads DTGVSQNPRHKITKRGQNVTFRCDPISEHNRLYWYRQTLGQGPEFLTYFQNEAQLEKSRLLSDRFSAERPKGSFSTLEIQRTEQGDSAMYLCASSLAFTEQETQYFGPGTRLLVL.

The table lists this clonotype with many counts. The genes are TRBV18 and TRBJ1-3; TRBD1 is a possible D gene (5 bases). This CDR3 has 16 residues. The germline V gene encodes CDR1 KGHSH and CDR2 LQKENI. V lost 3 bases and J lost 2, with 14 bases in between. The CDR3, as DNA: TGTGCCAGCTCACCCGACGAGGGGCCGGCTGGAAACACCATATATTTT. Protein product: CASSPDEGPAGNTIYF.

Regarding this clonotype: Since a much larger clone is just one base distant, this may be a read error. CDR3 region: CASSFLETQYF. DNA of the CDR3: TGCGCCAGCAGCTTTTTGGAGACCCAGTACTTC. The chain carries TRBV5-1 and TRBJ2-5, with unresolved D. The CDR3 contains 11 residues. V was trimmed by 2 bases and J by 5 bases, leaving 4 bases between them. CDR1 is SGHRS and CDR2 is YFSETQ in the germline V gene.

In this sample, this clonotype turned up once. The chain combines TRBV3-1 with TRBJ2-5, with TRBD2 matching over 9 bases. Germline V gene data show CDR1 as LGHDT and CDR2 as YNNKEL (reference sequence). Trimming at V came to 3 bases and at J to 5 bases, leaving 1 base not matched to a gene. The CDR3 contains 13 residues. This chain's CDR3 is CASSHGLAETQYF. In nucleotides, the CDR3 is TGTGCCAGCAGCCACGGACTAGCGGAGACCCAGTACTTC.

The genes are TRBV6-5 and TRBJ1-4; no definite D call. This CDR3 spans 14 amino acids. V shed 0 bases and J shed 8 bases, with 10 bases lying between them. The germline gives CDR1 MNHEY, CDR2 SVGAGI. CDR3 protein: CASSYSPESEKLFF. CDR3 nucleotide sequence: TGTGCCAGCAGTTACTCGCCAGAGTCGGAAAAACTGTTTTTT.

This clonotype was counted a few times. V is TRBV6-5 and J is TRBJ2-1, with unresolved D. The V end lost 4 bases, the J end lost 5 bases, and 6 bases lay between the germline ends. From germline, CDR1 is MNHEY and CDR2 SVGAGI. The CDR3 loop spans 12 amino acids. CDR3 in DNA: TGTGCCAGCAGTTGGGGAAACAATGAGCAGTTCTTC. Its protein is CASSWGNNEQFF.

This clonotype was seen repeatedly, ten times or more. The chain is built from TRBV6-2 or TRBV6-3 and TRBJ2-1; the D is unclear. Germline V gene data show CDR1 as MNHEY and CDR2 as SVGEGT. V was cut by 0 bases and J by 8 bases, with 14 bases left in between. The CDR3 spans 15 residues. CDR3 bases: TGTGCCAGCAGTTACTCGAGCCCCTTCAAGGATGAGCAGTTCTTC. It yields the protein CASSYSSPFKDEQFF.

In the case of this clonotype: A much larger clone lies a single base off, so this may be a read error. The chain employs TRBV9 and TRBJ2-3; unclear D gene. The CDR3 is made up of 13 amino acids. Germline assignment: CDR1 SGDLS and CDR2 YYNGEE. CDR3 in DNA: TGTGCCAGCAGCGTAGTAAGGGCAGATACGCAGTGTTTT. This translates into CASSVVRADTQCF.

The chain couples TRBV13 to TRBJ2-2; D tentatively fits TRBD1 or TRBD2 (5 bases each). The CDR3 totals 15 residues. CDR1 PRHDT and CDR2 FYEKMQ come from the germline V gene (reference sequence). The V and J ends lost 5 bases and 0 bases respectively, with 10 bases between them. The CDR3: CASSLRGANTGELFF. The DNA of the CDR3 is TGTGCCAGCAGCCTCCGGGGCGCGAACACCGGGGAGCTGTTTTTT.